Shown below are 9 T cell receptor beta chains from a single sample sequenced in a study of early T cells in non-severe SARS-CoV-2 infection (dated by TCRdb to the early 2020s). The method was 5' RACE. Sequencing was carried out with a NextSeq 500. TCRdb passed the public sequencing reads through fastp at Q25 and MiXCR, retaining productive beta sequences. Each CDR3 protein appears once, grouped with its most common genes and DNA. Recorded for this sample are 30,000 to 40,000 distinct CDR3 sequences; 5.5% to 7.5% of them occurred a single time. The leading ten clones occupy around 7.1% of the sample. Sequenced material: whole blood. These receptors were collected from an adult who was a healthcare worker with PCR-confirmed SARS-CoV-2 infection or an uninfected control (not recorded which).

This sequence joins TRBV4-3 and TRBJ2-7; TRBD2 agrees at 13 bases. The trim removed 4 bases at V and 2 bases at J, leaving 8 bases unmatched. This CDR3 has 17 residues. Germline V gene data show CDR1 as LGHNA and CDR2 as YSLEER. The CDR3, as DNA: TGCGCCAGCAGCCCACGGACTAGCGGGGGACTAACCTACGAGCAGTACTTC. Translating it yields CASSPRTSGGLTYEQYF.

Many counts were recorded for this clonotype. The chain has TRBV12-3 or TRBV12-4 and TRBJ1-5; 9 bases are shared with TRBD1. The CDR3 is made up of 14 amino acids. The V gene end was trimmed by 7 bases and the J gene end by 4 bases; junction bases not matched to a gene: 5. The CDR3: CASTWDRANQPQHF. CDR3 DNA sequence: TGTGCCAGCACCTGGGACAGGGCAAATCAGCCCCAGCATTTT.

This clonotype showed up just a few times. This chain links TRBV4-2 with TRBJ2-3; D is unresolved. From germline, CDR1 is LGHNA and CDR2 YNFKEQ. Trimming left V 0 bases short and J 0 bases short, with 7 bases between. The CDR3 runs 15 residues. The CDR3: CASSQDLVSTDTQYF. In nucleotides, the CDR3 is TGTGCCAGCAGCCAAGATCTGGTTAGCACAGATACGCAGTATTTT.

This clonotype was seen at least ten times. CDR3 in DNA: TGTGCCAGTAGTATCGCAGCTAGCGGGGGCTCCAACACAGATACGCAGTATTTT. Translation: CASSIAASGGSNTDTQYF. The rearrangement links TRBV19 to TRBJ2-3; 10 bases are shared with TRBD2. This CDR3 has 18 residues. CDR1 and CDR2 from the germline V gene are LNHDA and SQIVND (reference sequence). J lost 2 bases, V lost 3 bases, and 11 bases had no gene match.

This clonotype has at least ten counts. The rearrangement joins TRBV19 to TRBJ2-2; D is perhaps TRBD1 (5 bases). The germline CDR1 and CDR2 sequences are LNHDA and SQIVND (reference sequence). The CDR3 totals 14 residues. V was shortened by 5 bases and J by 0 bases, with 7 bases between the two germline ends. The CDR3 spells CASSGRANTGELFF. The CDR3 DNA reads TGTGCCAGTAGTGGCAGGGCGAACACCGGGGAGCTGTTTTTT.

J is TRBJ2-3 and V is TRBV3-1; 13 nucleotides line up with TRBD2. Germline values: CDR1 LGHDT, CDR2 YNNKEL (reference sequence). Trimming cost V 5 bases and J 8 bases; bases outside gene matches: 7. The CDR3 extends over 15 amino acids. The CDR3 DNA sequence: TGTGCCAGCAGCTTGGGACTAGCGGGATCGATTACGCAGTATTTT. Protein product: CASSLGLAGSITQYF.

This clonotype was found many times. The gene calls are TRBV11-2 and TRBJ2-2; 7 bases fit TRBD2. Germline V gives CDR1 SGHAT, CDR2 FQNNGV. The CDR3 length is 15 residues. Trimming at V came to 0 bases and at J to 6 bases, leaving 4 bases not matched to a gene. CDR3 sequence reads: CASSLDPRGSGELFF. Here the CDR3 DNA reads TGTGCCAGCAGCTTAGACCCGCGGGGGTCCGGGGAGCTGTTTTTT.

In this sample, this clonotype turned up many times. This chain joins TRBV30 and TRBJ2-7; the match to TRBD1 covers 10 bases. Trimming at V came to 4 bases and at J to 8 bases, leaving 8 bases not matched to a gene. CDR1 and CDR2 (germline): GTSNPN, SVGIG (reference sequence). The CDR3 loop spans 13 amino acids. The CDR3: CAWTRQGAHQQYF. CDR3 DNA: TGTGCCTGGACCCGACAGGGGGCGCATCAGCAGTACTTC.

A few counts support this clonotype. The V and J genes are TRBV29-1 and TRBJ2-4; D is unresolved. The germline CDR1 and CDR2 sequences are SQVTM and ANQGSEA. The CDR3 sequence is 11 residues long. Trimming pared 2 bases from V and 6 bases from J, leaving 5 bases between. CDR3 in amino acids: CSVEIRNIQYF. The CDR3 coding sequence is TGCAGCGTTGAAATAAGAAACATTCAGTACTTC.